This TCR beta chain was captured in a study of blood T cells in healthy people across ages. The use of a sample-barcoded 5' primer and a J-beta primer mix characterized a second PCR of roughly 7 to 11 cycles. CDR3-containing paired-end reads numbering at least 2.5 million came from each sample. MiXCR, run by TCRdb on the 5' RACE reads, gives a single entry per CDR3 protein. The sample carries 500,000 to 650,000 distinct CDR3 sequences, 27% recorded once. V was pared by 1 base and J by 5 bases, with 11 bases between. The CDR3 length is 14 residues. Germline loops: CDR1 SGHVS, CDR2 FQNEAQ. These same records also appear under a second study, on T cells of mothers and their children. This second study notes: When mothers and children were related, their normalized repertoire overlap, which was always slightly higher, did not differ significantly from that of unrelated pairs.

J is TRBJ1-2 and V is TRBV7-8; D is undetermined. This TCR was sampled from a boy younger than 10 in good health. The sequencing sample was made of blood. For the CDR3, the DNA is TGTGCCAGCAGCTTAGTAGTCCGCGGGTATGGCTACACCTTC. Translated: CASSLVVRGYGYTF.